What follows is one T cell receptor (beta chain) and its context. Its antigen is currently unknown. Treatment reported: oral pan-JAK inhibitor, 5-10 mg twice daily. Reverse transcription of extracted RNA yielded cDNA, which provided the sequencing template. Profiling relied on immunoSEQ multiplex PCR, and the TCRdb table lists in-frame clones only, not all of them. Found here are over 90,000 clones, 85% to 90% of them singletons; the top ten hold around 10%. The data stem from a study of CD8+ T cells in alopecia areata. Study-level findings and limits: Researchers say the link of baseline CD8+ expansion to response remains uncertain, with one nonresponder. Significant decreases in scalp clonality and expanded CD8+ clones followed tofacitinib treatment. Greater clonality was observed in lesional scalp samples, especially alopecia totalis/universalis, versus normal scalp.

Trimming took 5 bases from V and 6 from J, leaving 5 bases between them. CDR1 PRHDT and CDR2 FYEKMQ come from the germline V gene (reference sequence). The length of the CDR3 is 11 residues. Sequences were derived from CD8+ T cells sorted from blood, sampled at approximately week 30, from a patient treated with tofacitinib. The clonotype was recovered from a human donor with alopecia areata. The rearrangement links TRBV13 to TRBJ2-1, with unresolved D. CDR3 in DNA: TGTGCCAGCAGCCTAAGCAATGAGCAGTTCTTC. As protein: CASSLSNEQFF.